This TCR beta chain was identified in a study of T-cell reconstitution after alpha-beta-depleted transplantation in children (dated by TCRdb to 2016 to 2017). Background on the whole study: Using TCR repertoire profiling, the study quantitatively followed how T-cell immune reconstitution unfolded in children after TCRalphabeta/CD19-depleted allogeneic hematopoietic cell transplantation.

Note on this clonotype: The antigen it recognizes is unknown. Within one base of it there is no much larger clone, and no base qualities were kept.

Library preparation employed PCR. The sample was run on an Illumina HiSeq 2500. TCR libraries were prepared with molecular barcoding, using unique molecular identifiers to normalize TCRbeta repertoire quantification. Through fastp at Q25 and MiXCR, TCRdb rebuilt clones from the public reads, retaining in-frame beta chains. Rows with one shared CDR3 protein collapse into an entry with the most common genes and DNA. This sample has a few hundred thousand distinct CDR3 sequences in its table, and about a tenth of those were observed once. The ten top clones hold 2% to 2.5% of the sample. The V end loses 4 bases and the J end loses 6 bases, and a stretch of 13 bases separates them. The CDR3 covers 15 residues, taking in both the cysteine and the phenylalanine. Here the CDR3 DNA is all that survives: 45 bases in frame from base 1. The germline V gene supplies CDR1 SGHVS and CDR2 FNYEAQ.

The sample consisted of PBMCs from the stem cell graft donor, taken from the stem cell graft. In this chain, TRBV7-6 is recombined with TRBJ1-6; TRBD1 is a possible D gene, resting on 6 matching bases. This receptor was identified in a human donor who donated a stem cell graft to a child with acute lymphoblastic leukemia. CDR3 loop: CASSSGDGPNSPLHF. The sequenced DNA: TGTGCCAGCAGCTCAGGGGACGGCCCTAATTCACCCCTCCACTTT.